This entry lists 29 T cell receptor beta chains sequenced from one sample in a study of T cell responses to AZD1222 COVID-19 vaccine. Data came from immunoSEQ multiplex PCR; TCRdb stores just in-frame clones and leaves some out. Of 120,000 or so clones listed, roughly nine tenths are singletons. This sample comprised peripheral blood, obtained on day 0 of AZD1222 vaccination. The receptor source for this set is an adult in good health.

The CDR3 DNA sequence: TGTGCCAGCAGCGGAGGACAGTACGCTAATGAAAAACTGTTTTTT. Translated, it gives CASSGGQYANEKLFF. V and J are TRBV6-5 and TRBJ1-4; D is possibly TRBD1 (6 bases). The V and J ends lost 6 bases and 3 bases respectively, with 14 bases between them. In germline, CDR1 is MNHEY, CDR2 SVGAGI. The CDR3 runs to 15 residues.

The CDR3 bases are TGTGCCATCTCCAGGGGGCCGAACACCGGGGAGCTGTTTTTT. Its protein product is CAISRGPNTGELFF. J is TRBJ2-2 and V is TRBV10-3; 8 bases line up with TRBD1. Germline V lookup: CDR1 ENHRY, CDR2 SYGVKD. V trimming: 8 bases; J trimming: 0 bases; junction bases outside the gene matches: 2. The CDR3 sequence is 14 residues long.

The CDR3: CASSFQPRSGETQYF. The DNA for the CDR3 is TGCGCCAGCAGCTTCCAGCCCCGCTCAGGGGAGACCCAGTACTTC. The rearrangement uses TRBV5-1 and TRBJ2-5, with a possible D match to TRBD1 (5 bases). Trimming stripped 2 bases from V and 5 bases from J, with 16 bases between. CDR3 length: 15 amino acids. Germline V CDR1 and CDR2: SGHRS, YFSETQ.

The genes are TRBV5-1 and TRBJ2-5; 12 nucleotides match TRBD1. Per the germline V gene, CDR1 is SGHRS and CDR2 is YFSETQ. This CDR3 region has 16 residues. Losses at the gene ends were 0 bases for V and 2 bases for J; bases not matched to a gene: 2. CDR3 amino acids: CASSLGDRGRQETQYF. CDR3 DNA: TGCGCCAGCAGCTTGGGGGACAGGGGGCGACAAGAGACCCAGTACTTC.

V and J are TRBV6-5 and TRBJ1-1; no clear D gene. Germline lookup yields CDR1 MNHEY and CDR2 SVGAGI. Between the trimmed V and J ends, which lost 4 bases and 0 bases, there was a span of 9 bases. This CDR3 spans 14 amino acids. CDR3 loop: CASSSGPLNTEAFF. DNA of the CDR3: TGTGCCAGCAGTTCCGGACCCCTGAACACTGAAGCTTTCTTT.

The CDR3: CASSGRGINEQFF. The CDR3 DNA reads as TGCGCCAGCAGCGGGCGTGGGATCAATGAGCAGTTCTTC. The chain carries TRBV5-1 and TRBJ2-1; D is unclear. The germline gives CDR1 SGHRS, CDR2 YFSETQ. This CDR3 has 13 amino acids. Trimming took off 4 bases at V and 6 bases at J, with 11 bases between the two ends.

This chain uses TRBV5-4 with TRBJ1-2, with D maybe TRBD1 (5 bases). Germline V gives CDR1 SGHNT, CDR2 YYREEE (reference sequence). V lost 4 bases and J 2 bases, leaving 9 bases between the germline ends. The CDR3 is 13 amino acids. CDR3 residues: CASSPPGNYGYTF. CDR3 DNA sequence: TGTGCCAGCAGCCCCCCAGGGAACTATGGCTACACCTTC.

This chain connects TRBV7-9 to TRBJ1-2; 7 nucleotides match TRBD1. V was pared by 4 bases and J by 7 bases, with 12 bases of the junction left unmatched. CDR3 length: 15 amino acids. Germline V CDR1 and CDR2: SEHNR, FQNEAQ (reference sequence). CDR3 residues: CASSSPTGPGGGYTF. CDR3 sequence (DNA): TGTGCCAGCAGCTCCCCGACAGGGCCTGGGGGTGGCTACACCTTC. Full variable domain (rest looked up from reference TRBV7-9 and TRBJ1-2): DTGVSQNPRHKITKRGQNVTFRCDPISEHNRLYWYRQTLGQGPEFLTYFQNEAQLEKSRLLSDRFSAERPKGSFSTLEIQRTEQGDSAMYLCASSSPTGPGGGYTFGSGTRLTVV.

The CDR3 reads CASTGRDSSYNEQFF. Written as DNA, the CDR3 is TGCGCCAGCACCGGTCGTGATAGCTCCTACAATGAGCAGTTCTTC. This sequence joins TRBV5-1 and TRBJ2-1; D ambiguous. CDR1 is SGHRS, CDR2 YFSETQ, per germline. The CDR3 is 15 amino acids. The V end was cut by 6 bases, the J end by 0 bases, with 13 bases between.

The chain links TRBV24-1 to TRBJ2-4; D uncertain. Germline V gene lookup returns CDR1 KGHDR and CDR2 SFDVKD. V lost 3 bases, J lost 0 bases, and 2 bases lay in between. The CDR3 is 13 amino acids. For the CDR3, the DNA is TGTGCCACCAGTGATGGAGCCAAAAACATTCAGTACTTC. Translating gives CATSDGAKNIQYF.

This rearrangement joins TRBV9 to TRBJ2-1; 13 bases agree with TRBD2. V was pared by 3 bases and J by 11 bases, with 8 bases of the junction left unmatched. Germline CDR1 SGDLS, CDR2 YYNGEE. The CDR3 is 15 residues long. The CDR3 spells CASSGYLTSGGKQFF. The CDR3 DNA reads TGTGCCAGCAGCGGATATTTGACTAGCGGGGGGAAGCAGTTCTTC.

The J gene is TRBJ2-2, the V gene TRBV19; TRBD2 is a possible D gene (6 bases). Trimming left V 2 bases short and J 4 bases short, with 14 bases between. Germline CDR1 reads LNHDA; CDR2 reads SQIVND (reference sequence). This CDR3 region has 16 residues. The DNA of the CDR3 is TGTGCCAGTAGTATAAAGGAGGGCTTTGGCACCGGGGAGCTGTTTTTT. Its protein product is CASSIKEGFGTGELFF. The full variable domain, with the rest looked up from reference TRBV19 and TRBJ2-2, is DGGITQSPKYLFRKEGQNVTLSCEQNLNHDAMYWYRQDPGQGLRLIYYSQIVNDFQKGDIAEGYSVSREKKESFPLTVTSAQKNPTAFYLCASSIKEGFGTGELFFGEGSRLTVL.

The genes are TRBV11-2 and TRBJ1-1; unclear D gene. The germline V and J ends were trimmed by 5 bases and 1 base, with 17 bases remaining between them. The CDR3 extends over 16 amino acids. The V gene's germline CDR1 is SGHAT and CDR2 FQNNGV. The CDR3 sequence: CASSPREAWGNTEAFF. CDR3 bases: TGTGCCAGCAGCCCCCGGGAGGCTTGGGGGAACACTGAAGCTTTCTTT.

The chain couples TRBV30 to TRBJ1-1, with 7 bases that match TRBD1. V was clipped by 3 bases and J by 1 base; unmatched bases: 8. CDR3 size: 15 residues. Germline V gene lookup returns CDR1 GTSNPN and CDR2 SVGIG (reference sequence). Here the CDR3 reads CAWRALWDRNTEAFF. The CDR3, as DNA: TGTGCCTGGAGGGCCCTCTGGGACAGGAACACTGAAGCTTTCTTT.

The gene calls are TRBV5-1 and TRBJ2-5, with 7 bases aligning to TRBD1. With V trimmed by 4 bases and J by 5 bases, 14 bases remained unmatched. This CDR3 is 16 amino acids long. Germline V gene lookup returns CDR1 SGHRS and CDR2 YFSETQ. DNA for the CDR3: TGCGCCAGCAGCCCCCCCCTCGGGACAGTCGGGGAGACCCAGTACTTC. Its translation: CASSPPLGTVGETQYF.

This CDR3 is CASSQLTGKAYGYTF. CDR3 nucleotide sequence: TGTGCCAGCAGCCAGTTGACAGGGAAGGCCTATGGCTACACCTTC. The V call is TRBV3-1 (or the pseudogene TRBV3-2), the J call TRBJ1-2; TRBD1 agrees at 7 bases. The CDR3 is 15 amino acids. The V gene's germline CDR1 is LGHDT and CDR2 YNNKEL (reference sequence). V was clipped by 3 bases and J by 4 bases; unmatched bases: 8.

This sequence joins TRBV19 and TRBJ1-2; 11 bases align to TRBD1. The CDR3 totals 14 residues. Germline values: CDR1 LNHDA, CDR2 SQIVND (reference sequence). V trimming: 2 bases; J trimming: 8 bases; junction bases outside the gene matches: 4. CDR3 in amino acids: CASSITGTGGGYTF. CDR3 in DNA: TGTGCCAGTAGTATAACCGGGACAGGGGGAGGCTACACCTTC.

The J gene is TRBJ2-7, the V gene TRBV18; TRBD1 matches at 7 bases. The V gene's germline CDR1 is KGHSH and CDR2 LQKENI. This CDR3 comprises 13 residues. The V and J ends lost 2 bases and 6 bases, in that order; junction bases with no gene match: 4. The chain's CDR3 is CASSPDRDSEQYF. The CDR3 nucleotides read TGTGCCAGCTCACCAGACCGGGACAGCGAGCAGTACTTC.

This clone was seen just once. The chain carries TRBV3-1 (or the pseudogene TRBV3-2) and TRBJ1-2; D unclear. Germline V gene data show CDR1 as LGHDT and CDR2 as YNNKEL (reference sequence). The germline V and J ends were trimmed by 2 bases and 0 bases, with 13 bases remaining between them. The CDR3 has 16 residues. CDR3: CASSQLNQAANYGYTF. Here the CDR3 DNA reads TGTGCCAGCAGCCAACTCAACCAGGCTGCTAACTATGGCTACACCTTC.

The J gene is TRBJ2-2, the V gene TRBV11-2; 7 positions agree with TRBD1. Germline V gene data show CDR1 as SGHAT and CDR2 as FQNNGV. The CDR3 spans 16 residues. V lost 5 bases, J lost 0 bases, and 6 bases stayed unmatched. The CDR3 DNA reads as TGTGCCAGCAGCCGCCGGACAGGAGCGAACACCGGGGAGCTGTTTTTT. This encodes CASSRRTGANTGELFF.

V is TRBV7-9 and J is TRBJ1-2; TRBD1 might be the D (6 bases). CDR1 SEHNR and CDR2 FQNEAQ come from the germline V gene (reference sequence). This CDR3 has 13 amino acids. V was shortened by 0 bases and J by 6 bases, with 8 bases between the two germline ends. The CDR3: CASSLAGAHGYTF. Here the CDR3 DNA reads TGTGCCAGCAGCTTAGCGGGGGCTCATGGCTACACCTTC. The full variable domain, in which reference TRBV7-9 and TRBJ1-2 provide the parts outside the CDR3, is DTGVSQNPRHKITKRGQNVTFRCDPISEHNRLYWYRQTLGQGPEFLTYFQNEAQLEKSRLLSDRFSAERPKGSFSTLEIQRTEQGDSAMYLCASSLAGAHGYTFGSGTRLTVV.

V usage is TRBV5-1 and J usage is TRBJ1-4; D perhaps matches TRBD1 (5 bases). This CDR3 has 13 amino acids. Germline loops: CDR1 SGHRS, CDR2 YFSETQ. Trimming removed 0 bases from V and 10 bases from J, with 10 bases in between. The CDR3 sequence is CASSLVPGGKLFF. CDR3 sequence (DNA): TGCGCCAGCAGCTTGGTACCCGGGGGAAAACTGTTTTTT.

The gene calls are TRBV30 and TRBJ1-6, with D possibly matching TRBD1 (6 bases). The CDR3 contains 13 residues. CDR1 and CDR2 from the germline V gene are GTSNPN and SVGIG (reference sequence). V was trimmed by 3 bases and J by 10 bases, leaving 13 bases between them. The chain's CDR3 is CAWSAQGLSPLHF. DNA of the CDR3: TGTGCCTGGAGCGCACAGGGCCTCTCACCCCTCCACTTT. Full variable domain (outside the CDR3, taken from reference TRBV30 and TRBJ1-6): SQTIHQWPATLVQPVGSPLSLECTVEGTSNPNLYWYRQAAGRGLQLLFYSVGIGQISSEVPQNLSASRPQDRQFILSSKKLLLSDSGFYLCAWSAQGLSPLHFGNGTRLTVT.

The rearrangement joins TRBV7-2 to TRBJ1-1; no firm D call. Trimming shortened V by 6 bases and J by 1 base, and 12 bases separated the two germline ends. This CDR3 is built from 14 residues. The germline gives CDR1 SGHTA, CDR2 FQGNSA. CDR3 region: CASSPPWENTEAFF. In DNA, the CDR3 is TGTGCCAGCAGTCCCCCCTGGGAGAACACTGAAGCTTTCTTT.

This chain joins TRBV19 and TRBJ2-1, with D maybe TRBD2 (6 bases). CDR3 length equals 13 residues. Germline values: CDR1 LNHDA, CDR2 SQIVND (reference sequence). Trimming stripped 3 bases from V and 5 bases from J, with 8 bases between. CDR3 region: CASSIGGNNEQFF. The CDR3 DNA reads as TGTGCCAGTAGTATCGGCGGGAACAATGAGCAGTTCTTC.

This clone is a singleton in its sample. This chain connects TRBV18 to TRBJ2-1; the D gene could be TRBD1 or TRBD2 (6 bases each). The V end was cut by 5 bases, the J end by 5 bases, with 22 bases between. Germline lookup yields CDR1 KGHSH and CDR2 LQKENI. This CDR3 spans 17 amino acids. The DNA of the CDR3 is TGTGCCAGCTCATCCAACCTCCCGGGGGCAACAAACAATGAGCAGTTCTTC. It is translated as CASSSNLPGATNNEQFF.

The CDR3 protein is CASSPGGRGYGYTF. The CDR3 coding sequence is TGTGCCAGCTCCCCCGGCGGGAGGGGCTATGGCTACACCTTC. This rearrangement joins TRBV18 to TRBJ1-2; weak D call: TRBD1 (5 bases). This CDR3 is built from 14 residues. Trimming removed 6 bases at V and 4 bases at J, with 15 bases between. Looked up from germline, CDR1 is KGHSH and CDR2 is LQKENI.

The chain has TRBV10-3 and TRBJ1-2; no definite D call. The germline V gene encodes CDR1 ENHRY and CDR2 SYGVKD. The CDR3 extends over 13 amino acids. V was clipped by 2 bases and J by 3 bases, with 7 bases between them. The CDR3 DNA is TGTGCCATCAGTGAGAGGGCAGACTATGGCTACACCTTC. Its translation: CAISERADYGYTF.

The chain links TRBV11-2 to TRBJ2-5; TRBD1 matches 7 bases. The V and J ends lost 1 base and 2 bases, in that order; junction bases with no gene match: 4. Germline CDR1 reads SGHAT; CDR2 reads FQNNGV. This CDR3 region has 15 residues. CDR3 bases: TGTGCCAGCAGCTTAGGGGGGACAGAGCAAGAGACCCAGTACTTC. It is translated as CASSLGGTEQETQYF. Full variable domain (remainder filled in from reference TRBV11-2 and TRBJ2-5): EAGVAQSPRYKIIEKRQSVAFWCNPISGHATLYWYQQILGQGPKLLIQFQNNGVVDDSQLPKDRFSAERLKGVDSTLKIQPAKLEDSAVYLCASSLGGTEQETQYFGPGTRLLVL.